This entry features one TCR beta chain sequence. The data belong to a study of blood T cell repertoires in COVID-19. At the level of the study: PBMCs, B-cell-depleted T cells, or T cells provided the cDNA or gDNA that made up the material.

In the authors' methods: Amplification from reference gene primers served as the basis for estimated nucleated cell counts. Profiling relied on immunoSEQ multiplex PCR, and the TCRdb table lists in-frame clones only, not all of them. V and J calls and clone size come straight from that table; D and trimming were deduced from the DNA. The repertoire consists of a few hundred thousand clones, with more than 85% occurring once and the leading ten covering 4.1%. The study drew participants aged about 18 to 89 years from some 23 US areas. Participants reported their clinical history, and cohort assignment relied on those reports. Trimming left V 0 bases short and J 4 bases short, with 13 bases between. The CDR3 contains 16 residues. Germline-derived CDR1 and CDR2 are MGHRA and YSYEKL.

The rearrangement links TRBV4-1 to TRBJ1-3; D might be TRBD1 (6 bases). The source of this sequence is a woman between 25 and 40 years old who had recovered from COVID-19. Source material: PBMCs or T cells enriched from blood (not recorded which). The CDR3: CASSQDQGSYGNTIYF. CDR3 nucleotides: TGCGCCAGCAGCCAAGATCAGGGGTCGTACGGAAACACCATATATTTT.